A single sample is the source of the 11 T cell receptor beta chains below, sequenced in a study of blood T cell repertoires in COVID-19. Generated by immunoSEQ multiplex PCR, the TCRdb table keeps only in-frame clones and is missing some. The table lists 72,000 or so clones, just under 90% of them singletons. Sequenced material: peripheral blood. These receptors originate from a man aged 60-69 years with acute or convalescent COVID-19.

The gene calls are TRBV10-3 and TRBJ2-3; D is perhaps TRBD2 (7 bases). With 9 bases removed from V and 5 bases from J, the gap between germline ends came to 24 bases. The CDR3 sequence is 16 residues long. In germline, CDR1 is ENHRY, CDR2 SYGVKD. CDR3 sequence: CAIQPEGGRLGDTQYF. CDR3 DNA sequence: TGTGCCATTCAGCCCGAGGGGGGGCGGCTCGGAGATACGCAGTATTTT.

V usage is TRBV2 and J usage is TRBJ2-7, with D possibly TRBD2 on 6 matching bases. This CDR3 has 16 amino acids. Germline V lookup: CDR1 SNHLY, CDR2 FYNNEI. Trimming stripped 8 bases from V and 6 bases from J, with 26 bases between. The DNA of the CDR3 is TGTGCCAGCGTCGGTGATAGCGGCGCTGATTGGGGCGAGCAGTACTTC. Its protein product is CASVGDSGADWGEQYF.

The gene calls are TRBV6-6 and TRBJ2-7; 7 bases are shared with TRBD1. Germline CDR1 MNHNY, CDR2 SVGAGI (reference sequence). CDR3 length equals 15 residues. Germline trimming cut 6 bases from V and 2 bases from J; bases unmatched to any gene: 10. The CDR3 DNA reads as TGTGCCAGCAGCCCCTCCGGGGACAGACCCTACGAGCAGTACTTC. This gives the protein CASSPSGDRPYEQYF.

J is TRBJ1-1 and V is TRBV13, with a tentative D call TRBD1 (6 bases). CDR1 PRHDT and CDR2 FYEKMQ come from the germline V gene (reference sequence). The germline V and J ends were trimmed by 4 bases and 3 bases, with 18 bases remaining between them. The CDR3 is made up of 16 amino acids. CDR3 sequence: CASSSGRQGRDTEAFF. CDR3 nucleotides: TGTGCCAGCAGCTCCGGGCGGCAGGGGAGGGACACTGAAGCTTTCTTT.

V is TRBV5-4 and J is TRBJ1-2; D remains unclear. V gave up 3 bases and J gave up 2 bases, with 14 bases separating them. This CDR3 has 15 amino acids. Germline V gene lookup returns CDR1 SGHNT and CDR2 YYREEE (reference sequence). Here the CDR3 DNA reads TGTGCCAGCAGCTCCCCGGGGAAGTCGAACTATGGCTACACCTTC. Encoded protein: CASSSPGKSNYGYTF.

Only a few counts were recorded for this clone. J is TRBJ2-3 and V is TRBV5-1; possible D gene TRBD2, 7 bases. V was clipped by 2 bases and J by 3 bases, with 16 bases between them. Germline values: CDR1 SGHRS, CDR2 YFSETQ. The CDR3 covers 16 residues. The CDR3 loop is CASSFRGGISTDTQYF. For the CDR3, the DNA is TGCGCCAGCAGCTTTAGGGGGGGTATTTCTACAGATACGCAGTATTTT.

The rearrangement joins TRBV27 to TRBJ2-5, with TRBD1 matching 7 bases. The CDR3 loop spans 15 amino acids. Losses at the gene ends were 6 bases for V and 3 bases for J; bases not matched to a gene: 10. CDR1 and CDR2 (germline): MNHEY, SMNVEV (reference sequence). The DNA for the CDR3 is TGTGCCAGCAGGGGACAGTCGTTTCATAAAGAGACCCAGTACTTC. It translates to CASRGQSFHKETQYF.

This clone showed up just once. The V gene is TRBV30, the J gene TRBJ2-7; 7 nucleotides agree with TRBD1. The V gene end was trimmed by 2 bases and the J gene end by 0 bases; junction bases not matched to a gene: 4. This CDR3 is built from 14 residues. The V gene's germline CDR1 is GTSNPN and CDR2 SVGIG (reference sequence). CDR3 residues: CAWSTGAHSYEQYF. Written as DNA, the CDR3 is TGTGCCTGGAGTACAGGGGCCCACTCCTACGAGCAGTACTTC.

This sequence joins TRBV7-2 and TRBJ1-2, with 10 bases fitting TRBD1. This CDR3 is built from 15 residues. V lost 4 bases and J lost 7; bases outside the gene matches: 9. Germline values: CDR1 SGHTA, CDR2 FQGNSA. The CDR3 DNA reads as TGTGCCAGCAGCTCGACCGGGACAGGGGTTGGTGGCTACACCTTC. It encodes CASSSTGTGVGGYTF.

V gene TRBV5-1 combines with J gene TRBJ2-3; TRBD1 matches 8 bases. Germline V gene sequence: CDR1 SGHRS, CDR2 YFSETQ. V lost 2 bases, J lost 6 bases, and 2 bases stayed unmatched. The CDR3 runs to 13 residues. CDR3: CASSFQGADTQYF. The CDR3 DNA is TGCGCCAGCAGCTTCCAGGGGGCGGATACGCAGTATTTT.

J is TRBJ1-2 and V is TRBV9; no definite D call. The CDR3 has 12 residues. Trimming stripped 0 bases from V and 3 bases from J, with 3 bases between. From germline, CDR1 is SGDLS and CDR2 YYNGEE. CDR3 DNA: TGTGCCAGCAGCGTAGCAGACTATGGCTACACCTTC. Its translation: CASSVADYGYTF.